This T cell receptor beta chain was captured by sequencing in a study of T cells in Graves' hyperthyroidism and ophthalmopathy. At the level of the study: Peripheral blood was collected at initial diagnosis, before any treatment. General study findings and limits: The model foresaw ophthalmopathy a median approximately 6.3 months prior to onset. Researchers found most expanded thyroid clonotypes above 0.001 in blood as well.

Out of around 10 ml of fresh peripheral blood came the PBMCs. Researchers took RNA transcripts and amplified the TCR beta CDR3 regions from them. An initial round of RT-PCR targeting the TCR CDR3 relied on the HTBI primer set. Using its own MiXCR run on the multiplex PCR reads, TCRdb lists one record per CDR3 protein. The sample lists 640,000 or so distinct CDR3 sequences; over 12% were seen once. Worth noting for this clonotype: Its cognate antigen is unknown.

Germline lookup yields CDR1 LNHDA and CDR2 SQIVND (reference sequence). V dropped 6 bases and J dropped 6; count of bases not matched to a gene: 4. The CDR3 is 13 amino acids. The chain uses TRBV19 and TRBJ2-2; 7 positions agree with TRBD2. The sample was blood. The TCR comes from a woman in her thirties or forties with Graves' ophthalmopathy. The CDR3 protein is CASSTRGAGELFF. The CDR3 DNA sequence: TGTGCCAGTAGCACACGGGGGGCCGGGGAGCTGTTTTTT.